The following is a T cell receptor (beta chain) sequence with its context. Its target is not known. The sample comes from a study of CD8+CD57+ T cells in acquired aplastic anemia. Overall study context: Sorted CD4+ and CD8+ cells gave an average of approximately 3 ug of DNA. Sequencing produced an average of around 11 million reads per healthy donor for CD4+ cells.

The CDR3 runs to 13 residues. J gave up 7 bases and V 4 bases, and 6 bases lay outside the gene matches. Germline lookup yields CDR1 DFQATT and CDR2 SNEGSKA (reference sequence). Investigators profiled TCR beta VDJ and CDR3 from genomic DNA template. In TCRdb, the reads were re-called with MiXCR into one record per CDR3 protein. The sample lists approximately 380,000 distinct CDR3 sequences, about two thirds occurring once. Regarding the study as a whole: Overlap between patients and controls comprised almost 30 CD8+ CDR3 sequences. Statistical testing detected no significant gap in CD8+ Simpson's diversity between patients and controls.

The chain couples TRBV20-1 to TRBJ2-5, with 10 bases matching TRBD2. Sequenced material: sorted CD4+, CD8+, or CD8+CD57+ T cells (not recorded which) from PBMCs. The TCR sequence derives from a human donor in good health, serving as a control. In DNA form, the CDR3 reads TGCAGTGCTAAAACTAGCGGGGTAGGGACCCAGTACTTC. Translation gives CSAKTSGVGTQYF.